This T cell receptor beta chain was found in a study of T cells in Graves' hyperthyroidism and ophthalmopathy. V was pared by 6 bases and J by 5 bases, with 10 bases between. The CDR3 is 13 residues long. Using RNA transcripts as the source, TCR beta CDR3 regions were amplified. The HTBI primer set served for first-round RT-PCR of the TCR CDR3. MiXCR, applied by TCRdb to the multiplex PCR reads, yields one record per CDR3 protein. Of a few hundred thousand distinct CDR3 sequences in the sample, around 15% were seen once. This clonotype was counted many times. Its antigen is currently unknown. Exclusion criteria comprised uncontrolled infection, other autoimmune disease, pregnancy or lactation. Overall study findings and caveats: In the analysis, a 13 V-J model separated ophthalmopathy from stable hyperthyroidism.

Specimen: blood. The gene calls are TRBV12-3 or TRBV12-4 and TRBJ2-2; tentatively, D is TRBD2 (6 bases). The sequence was collected from a woman aged 30 to 39 with Graves' ophthalmopathy. The CDR3 DNA follows: TGTGCCAGCAGCCGGGGGTCGACCGGGGAGCTGTTTTTT. Its protein is CASSRGSTGELFF.